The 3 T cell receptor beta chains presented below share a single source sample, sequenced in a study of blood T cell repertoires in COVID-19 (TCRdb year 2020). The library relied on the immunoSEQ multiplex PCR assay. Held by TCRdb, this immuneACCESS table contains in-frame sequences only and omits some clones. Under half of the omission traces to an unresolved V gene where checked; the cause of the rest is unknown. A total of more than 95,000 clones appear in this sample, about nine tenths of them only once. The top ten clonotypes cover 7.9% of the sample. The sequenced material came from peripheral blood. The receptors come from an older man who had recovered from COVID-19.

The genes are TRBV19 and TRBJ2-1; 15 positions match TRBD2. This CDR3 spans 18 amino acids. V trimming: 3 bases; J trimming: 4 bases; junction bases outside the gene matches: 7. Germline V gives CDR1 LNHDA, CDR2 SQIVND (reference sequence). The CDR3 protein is CASSIRTSGRAGYNEQFF. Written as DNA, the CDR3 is TGTGCCAGTAGTATTAGGACTAGCGGGAGGGCCGGGTACAATGAGCAGTTCTTC.

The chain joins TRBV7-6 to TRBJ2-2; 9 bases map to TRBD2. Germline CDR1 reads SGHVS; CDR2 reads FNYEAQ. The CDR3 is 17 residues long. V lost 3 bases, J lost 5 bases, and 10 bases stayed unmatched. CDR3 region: CASSFSSGGPGTGELFF. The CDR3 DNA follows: TGTGCCAGCAGCTTTTCCAGCGGGGGGCCGGGAACCGGGGAGCTGTTTTTT. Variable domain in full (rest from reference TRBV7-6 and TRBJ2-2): GAGVSQSPRYKVTKRGQDVALRCDPISGHVSLYWYRQALGQGPEFLTYFNYEAQQDKSGLPNDRFSAERPEGSISTLTIQRTEQRDSAMYRCASSFSSGGPGTGELFFGEGSRLTVL.

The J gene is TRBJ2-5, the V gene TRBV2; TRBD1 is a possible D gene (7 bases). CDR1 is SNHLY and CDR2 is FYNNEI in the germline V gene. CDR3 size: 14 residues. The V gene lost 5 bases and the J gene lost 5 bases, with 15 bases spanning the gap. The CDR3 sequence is CASSKTGRPETQYF. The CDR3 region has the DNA TGTGCCAGCAGTAAGACAGGGAGGCCGGAGACCCAGTACTTC.